This entry lists 9 T cell receptor beta chains sequenced from one sample in a study of shared clonotypes between healthy human individuals. Sequencing used immunoSEQ multiplex PCR; TCRdb keeps in-frame clones, though not all of them. The sample contains roughly 2 million clones, 90% to 97% of which appear only once. Sequencing was carried out using naive CD4+ T cells sorted from blood. Subset described: CD45RA+ positively selected. These receptors were obtained from a man between 18 and 35 years old in good health.

This chain joins TRBV23-1 and TRBJ1-2; no firm D call. TRBV23-1 is labeled an ORF, and its function is uncertain. Trimming took off 6 bases at V and 3 bases at J, with 8 bases between the two ends. The CDR3 has 12 residues. CDR3 amino acids: CASRESDYGYTF. For the CDR3, the DNA is TGCGCCAGCAGGGAATCCGACTATGGCTACACCTTC.

Here the CDR3 DNA reads TGTGCCTGGAGCGCCATGGGGGGAAACACTGAAGCTTTCTTT. It encodes CAWSAMGGNTEAFF. V is TRBV30 and J is TRBJ1-1; perhaps TRBD1 as D (5 bases). Germline lookup yields CDR1 GTSNPN and CDR2 SVGIG (reference sequence). V was clipped by 3 bases and J by 2 bases, with 13 bases between them. There are 14 residues in the CDR3. Combining the CDR3 with reference TRBV30 and TRBJ1-1 gives the whole variable domain SQTIHQWPATLVQPVGSPLSLECTVEGTSNPNLYWYRQAAGRGLQLLFYSVGIGQISSEVPQNLSASRPQDRQFILSSKKLLLSDSGFYLCAWSAMGGNTEAFFGQGTRLTVV.

Comments on this clone: At the DNA level, this CDR3 is encoded by other sequences in the same sample as well. The genes are TRBV7-2 and TRBJ2-5; 8 bases are shared with TRBD2. This CDR3 has 13 amino acids. With V trimmed by 3 bases and J by 5 bases, 2 bases remained unmatched. Germline V lookup: CDR1 SGHTA, CDR2 FQGNSA. CDR3 loop: CASSLGLVETQYF. CDR3 coding DNA: TGTGCCAGCAGCTTGGGACTAGTTGAGACCCAGTACTTC.

This clone is a singleton in its sample. The chain combines TRBV10-3 with TRBJ1-4; D is unclear. With 3 bases removed from V and 2 bases from J, the gap between germline ends came to 16 bases. The CDR3 is 17 amino acids. Germline V gives CDR1 ENHRY, CDR2 SYGVKD. The CDR3 region has the DNA TGTGCCATCAGTGACGGCCAGACGCATGGGACTAATGAAAAACTGTTTTTT. It specifies CAISDGQTHGTNEKLFF.

CDR3 DNA sequence: TGTGCCAGCAGCTTAGGGTCAGGGGCTAACACTGAAGCTTTCTTT. Protein product: CASSLGSGANTEAFF. The chain couples TRBV7-9 to TRBJ1-1; D possibly corresponds to TRBD1 (6 bases). The CDR3 totals 15 residues. Germline V gene data show CDR1 as SEHNR and CDR2 as FQNEAQ (reference sequence). V was pared by 1 base and J by 2 bases, with 11 bases between.

About this clone: Within the sample, other DNA sequences also encode this same CDR3. V usage is TRBV5-6 and J usage is TRBJ2-5; D is uncertain. Germline V CDR1 and CDR2: SGHDT, YYEEEE. The CDR3 totals 13 residues. V was cut by 1 base and J by 2 bases, with 6 bases left in between. CDR3 sequence reads: CASSLTVQETQYF. CDR3 DNA: TGTGCCAGCAGCTTGACCGTGCAAGAGACCCAGTACTTC.

The chain carries TRBV5-1 and TRBJ2-3; 9 nucleotides line up with TRBD2. Germline V gives CDR1 SGHRS, CDR2 YFSETQ. The CDR3 is made up of 16 amino acids. The V and J ends lost 0 bases and 2 bases, in that order; junction bases with no gene match: 4. The CDR3 nucleotides are TGCGCCAGCAGCTTGGCGGTAGCGGGAGCCACAGATACGCAGTATTTT. Amino acid sequence: CASSLAVAGATDTQYF.

The chain combines TRBV5-4 with TRBJ2-7; no firm D call. This CDR3 comprises 13 residues. The germline gives CDR1 SGHNT, CDR2 YYREEE (reference sequence). V was cut by 0 bases and J by 1 base, with 5 bases left in between. CDR3 DNA: TGTGCCAGCAGCTTGGAGGAATCCTACGAGCAGTACTTC. This encodes CASSLEESYEQYF.

This clone was seen just once. Different DNA sequences within this sample yield the same CDR3. The V call is TRBV6-5, the J call TRBJ2-4; no clear D gene. This CDR3 has 16 residues. V was cut by 0 bases and J by 0 bases, with 9 bases left in between. Per germline, CDR1 MNHEY and CDR2 SVGAGI. The chain's CDR3 is CASSYSQGLAKNIQYF. CDR3 DNA: TGTGCCAGCAGTTACTCTCAAGGGCTAGCCAAAAACATTCAGTACTTC.